This is a list of T cell receptor beta chains from one sample in a study of shared T cell receptors in the human thymus. TCRdb keeps only in-frame clones here, not all; method: immunoSEQ multiplex PCR. The repertoire consists of about 660,000 clones, with roughly 90% occurring once and the leading ten covering around 0.01%. These same records also appear under a second study, on human thymus T cells.

Specimen: thymocytes. The receptors here all came from a boy younger than two with a congenital heart defect. The CDR3 runs from the conserved cysteine through the conserved F or W. D genes are given only for firm matches. Expanded clones get a size class; other rows say once, few or many, or leave the size out.

>TRBJ2-1|TRBV2|.|11|.
CASRTGDEQFF
TGTGCCAGCAGGACGGGGGACGAGCAGTTCTTC
>TRBJ1-2|TRBV21-1|once|16|.
CASSRGGQGLNYGYTF
TGTGCCAGCAGCAGGGGGGGGCAGGGCCTAAACTATGGCTACACCTTC
>TRBJ2-5|TRBV6-1|.|14|.
CASTSPVSEETQYF
TGTGCCAGCACTTCCCCCGTGTCGGAAGAGACCCAGTACTTC
>TRBJ1-3|TRBV11-2|.|15|.
CASSSQVHSGNTIYF
TGTGCCAGCAGCTCCCAGGTACACTCTGGAAACACCATATATTTT
>TRBJ2-3|TRBV29-1|.|17|TRBD2
CSIPGGSGSWTELGQYF
TGCAGCATACCCGGCGGTAGCGGGAGTTGGACTGAGTTGGGGCAGTATTTT
>TRBJ2-7|TRBV18|.|16|TRBD2
CASSPWTSGRVHEQYF
TGTGCCAGCTCACCGTGGACTAGCGGGAGGGTCCACGAGCAGTACTTC
>TRBJ2-1|TRBV27|.|16|TRBD1
CASRPRGTDSYNEQFF
TGTGCCAGCAGGCCACGTGGGACAGACTCCTACAATGAGCAGTTCTTC
>TRBJ2-3|TRBV5-1|.|16|TRBD2
CASVETSGRAIDTQYF
TGCGCCAGCGTAGAAACTAGCGGGAGGGCGATAGATACGCAGTATTTT
>TRBJ2-1|TRBV15|.|15|.
CATSRDQGFYNEQFF
TGTGCCACCAGCAGAGATCAGGGTTTCTACAATGAGCAGTTCTTC
>TRBJ1-5|TRBV27|.|14|.
CASSFQGLNQPQHF
TGTGCCAGCAGTTTTCAGGGTCTTAATCAGCCCCAGCATTTT
>TRBJ2-3|TRBV2|.|16|TRBD2
CASSEGLVGLTDTQYF
TGTGCCAGCAGCGAGGGACTAGTCGGGCTGACAGATACGCAGTATTTT
>TRBJ2-5|TRBV12-1|.|20|.
CASNPLDRDRGSRRGETQYF
TGTGCCAGCAACCCTCTAGATCGGGACAGGGGGTCGCGTAGGGGTGAGACCCAGTACTTC
>TRBJ2-1|TRBV19|.|18|TRBD2
CASSMVLAGGGSYNEQFF
TGTGCCAGTAGTATGGTTCTAGCGGGAGGTGGTTCCTACAATGAGCAGTTCTTC
>TRBJ2-5|TRBV6-5|.|16|TRBD2
CASSSRTSGRLETQYF
TGTGCCAGCAGTTCGCGGACTAGCGGGAGGTTGGAGACCCAGTACTTC
>TRBJ2-1|TRBV4-2|.|17|TRBD2
CASSQASGIPPHNEQFF
TGTGCCAGCAGCCAAGCTAGCGGGATCCCTCCCCACAATGAGCAGTTCTTC
>TRBJ2-7|TRBV5-4|.|14|.
CASSLDRAPWEQYF
TGTGCCAGCAGCTTGGACAGGGCTCCTTGGGAGCAGTACTTC
>TRBJ1-3|TRBV6-1|.|16|.
CASSDGLRELGNTIYF
TGTGCCAGCAGTGATGGCCTCAGGGAACTCGGAAACACCATATATTTT
>TRBJ1-5|TRBV27|.|18|TRBD1
CASSPRTGLPYSNQPQHF
TGTGCCAGCAGCCCTCGGACAGGGCTTCCGTATAGCAATCAGCCCCAGCATTTT
>TRBJ2-7|TRBV7-9|.|12|TRBD2
CASSERGGEQYF
TGTGCCAGCAGCGAGCGGGGGGGTGAGCAGTACTTC
>TRBJ2-7|TRBV19|.|13|.
CASSKGHYYEQYF
TGTGCCAGTAGTAAGGGACATTACTACGAGCAGTACTTC
>TRBJ1-1|TRBV13|.|13|.
CASSLPRGNLAFF
TGTGCCAGCAGCTTACCCAGGGGAAATTTGGCTTTCTTT
>TRBJ2-3|TRBV5-1|.|17|TRBD2
CASSTLDSGRRTDTQYF
TGCGCCAGCAGCACACTCGATAGCGGGAGAAGAACAGATACGCAGTATTTT
>TRBJ2-7|TRBV9|.|16|TRBD2
CASSSSPGGEVYEQYF
TGTGCCAGCAGCTCCTCCCCGGGGGGAGAGGTCTACGAGCAGTACTTC
>TRBJ1-4|TRBV20-1|.|11|.
CSANRNEKLFF
TGCAGTGCTAACAGGAATGAAAAACTGTTTTTT
>TRBJ2-2|TRBV2|.|17|TRBD2
CASSETSTSGSTGELFF
TGTGCCAGCAGTGAAACGAGTACTAGCGGGTCCACCGGGGAGCTGTTTTTT
>TRBJ1-3|TRBV11-3|.|14|.
CASSLGAVENTIYF
TGTGCCAGCAGCTTAGGGGCAGTTGAAAACACCATATATTTT
>TRBJ1-5|TRBV27|.|18|.
CASKAVRGGGYSNQPQHF
TGTGCCAGCAAGGCGGTCAGGGGTGGGGGATATAGCAATCAGCCCCAGCATTTT
>TRBJ2-6|TRBV14|.|17|.
CASSHTGPTAGANVLTF
TGTGCCAGCAGCCATACAGGGCCTACGGCTGGGGCCAACGTCCTGACTTTC
>TRBJ2-1|TRBV2|.|10|TRBD1
CASIVGQGFF
TGTGCCAGCATTGTGGGACAGGGGTTCTTC